This entry lists 6 T cell receptor beta chains sequenced from one sample in a study of post-analysis software for immune sequencing data. Study-wide findings and caveats: Four to six TRBV segments were more frequent in patients than controls; TRBV5-6, TRBV5-1 and TRBV20-1 belonged to this group.

No antigen has been identified for these receptors. Included in the TCR beta cDNA libraries were unique molecular identifiers. TCRdb processed the PCR reads anew with MiXCR; each CDR3 protein has one entry. The table lists some 260,000 distinct CDR3 sequences, 35% to 40% of them singletons. Input material: blood. The receptors stem from a girl aged 5-17 years with multiple sclerosis.

With regard to this clonotype: At one of its ends the junction is not consistent with the germline gene, which may arise from a read error. The chain combines TRBV4-2 with TRBJ2-3; unclear D gene. CDR3 length: 15 residues. CDR1 LGHNA and CDR2 YNFKEQ come from the germline V gene. The CDR3 loop is CASSQEWQNTDRQYF. DNA for the CDR3: TGTGCCAGCAGCCAAGAATGGCAGAACACAGATAGGCAGTATTTT.

Comment on this clonotype: This may come from a read error, since a much larger clone is one base off. This sequence joins TRBV12-3 or TRBV12-4 and TRBJ2-1; 11 nucleotides match TRBD2. V lost 8 bases to trimming and J lost 8 bases; unmatched junction nucleotides: 11. This CDR3 has 15 amino acids. CDR3: CASYFASGGWDEQFF. CDR3 DNA: TGTGCCAGCTACTTCGCTAGCGGGGGGTGGGATGAGCAGTTCTTC.

This chain uses TRBV20-1 with TRBJ2-5, with 8 bases fitting TRBD1. TRBJ2-7 matches the DNA end more closely, so the J call is doubtful. This CDR3 comprises 13 residues. CDR1 is DFQATT, CDR2 SNEGSKA, per germline (reference sequence). CDR3 bases: TGCAGTGCTAGCAGGGGGCAAAGGGGCGAGCAGTACTTC. Its protein product is CSASRGQRGEQYF.

Turning to this clonotype: A much larger clone differs by one base, so this may be a read error. The J gene is TRBJ2-3, the V gene TRBV5-1; TRBD2 is a possible D gene (5 bases). Germline V gene sequence: CDR1 SGHRS, CDR2 YFSETQ. The CDR3 has 15 amino acids. V was shortened by 0 bases and J by 5 bases, with 13 bases between the two germline ends. The CDR3 spells CASSLARVGGDTQYF. The CDR3 DNA reads as TGCGCCAGCAGCTTGGCGCGGGTCGGCGGAGATACGCAGTATTTT. The full variable domain, its missing parts supplied by reference TRBV5-1 and TRBJ2-3, is KAGVTQTPRYLIKTRGQQVTLSCSPISGHRSVSWYQQTPGQGLQFLFEYFSETQRNKGNFPGRFSGRQFSNSRSEMNVSTLELGDSALYLCASSLARVGGDTQYFGPGTRLTVL.

As to this clonotype: A single base separates this from a much larger clone, so it may be a read error. V is TRBV13 and J is TRBJ2-7, with TRBD2 matching 14 bases. Trimming cost V 4 bases and J 3 bases; bases outside gene matches: 5. The CDR3 extends over 16 amino acids. CDR1 and CDR2 from the germline V gene are PRHDT and FYEKMQ (reference sequence). CDR3 bases: TGTGCCAGCAGCTCGGACGGACTAGCGGGAGGCTACGAGCAGTACTTC. Translation: CASSSDGLAGGYEQYF.

This clonotype was observed a few times. V gene TRBV4-1 combines with J gene TRBJ1-1, with a weak D call TRBD1 (6 bases). Germline V gene lookup returns CDR1 MGHRA and CDR2 YSYEKL. There are 16 residues in the CDR3. V shed 3 bases and J shed 0 bases, with 14 bases lying between them. The DNA for the CDR3 is TGCGCCAGCAGCCACTCCAAGGACAGAATGAACACTGAAGCTTTCTTT. Translating gives CASSHSKDRMNTEAFF.